A single T cell receptor (beta chain) is shown here with its context. What it binds is unknown. These data are taken from a study of cytomegalovirus exposure and HLA in healthy donors. Overall study: Ancestry clustering placed roughly 86% of several hundred genotyped donors in the Caucasian-associated cluster. General study results and limits: A later look showed TCR association rates differing by HLA locus, highest for DRB1 and lowest for HLA-C. The authors listed about 170 TCR beta chains as cytomegalovirus-associated.

Researchers ran the PCR with 60 Vbeta and 13 Jbeta primers. Clones were read by immunoSEQ multiplex PCR, and TCRdb kept only the in-frame ones, dropping some. The sample has about 120,000 clones, 75% to 90% seen once. The germline V gene has CDR1 SGHTA and CDR2 FQGTGA. The CDR3 length is 14 residues. The V end was cut by 6 bases, the J end by 9 bases, with 15 bases between. The chain joins TRBV7-3 to TRBJ1-6; weak D call: TRBD1 (5 bases). Sequenced material: PBMCs. This sequence was found in a young man in good health and CMV-seropositive. DNA for the CDR3: TGTGCCAGCAGGCGGGACTCCGGAGGTTCACCCCTCCACTTT. This codes for CASRRDSGGSPLHF.